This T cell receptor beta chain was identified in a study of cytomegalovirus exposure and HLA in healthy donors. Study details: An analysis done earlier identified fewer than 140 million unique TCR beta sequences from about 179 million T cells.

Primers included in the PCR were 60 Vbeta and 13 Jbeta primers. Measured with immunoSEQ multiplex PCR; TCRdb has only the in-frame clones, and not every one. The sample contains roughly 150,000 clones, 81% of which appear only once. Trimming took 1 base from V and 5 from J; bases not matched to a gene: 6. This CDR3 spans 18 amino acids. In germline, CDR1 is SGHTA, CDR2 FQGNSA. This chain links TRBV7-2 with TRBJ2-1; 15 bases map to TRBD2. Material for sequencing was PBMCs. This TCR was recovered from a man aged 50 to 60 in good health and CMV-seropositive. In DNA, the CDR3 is TGTGCCAGCAGCTTAGGAGGACTAGCGGGGGGGGGAAACAATGAGCAGTTCTTC. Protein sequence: CASSLGGLAGGGNNEQFF.